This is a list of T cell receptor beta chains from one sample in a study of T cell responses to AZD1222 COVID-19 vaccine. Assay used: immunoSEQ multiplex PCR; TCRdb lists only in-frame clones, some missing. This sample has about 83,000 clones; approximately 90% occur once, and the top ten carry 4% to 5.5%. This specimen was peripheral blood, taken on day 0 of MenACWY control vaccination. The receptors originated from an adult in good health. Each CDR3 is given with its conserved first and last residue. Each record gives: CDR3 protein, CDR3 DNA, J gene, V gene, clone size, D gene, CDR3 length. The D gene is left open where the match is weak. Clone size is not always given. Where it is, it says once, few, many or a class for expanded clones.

CDR3 protein: CASSPGTVKMNTEAFF
CDR3 DNA: TGTGCCAGCAGCCCTGGGACAGTCAAAATGAACACTGAAGCTTTCTTT
J gene: TRBJ1-1
V gene: TRBV5-4
clone size: .
D gene: TRBD1
CDR3 length: 16

CDR3 protein: CASSVETSYSNTEAFF
CDR3 DNA: TGTGCCAGCAGTGTAGAGACCTCATACTCAAACACTGAAGCTTTCTTT
J gene: TRBJ1-1
V gene: TRBV2
clone size: .
D gene: .
CDR3 length: 16

CDR3 protein: CASSLEGAVPGNTIYF
CDR3 DNA: TGTGCCAGCAGCTTGGAGGGGGCTGTCCCTGGAAACACCATATATTTT
J gene: TRBJ1-3
V gene: TRBV7-2
clone size: .
D gene: TRBD1
CDR3 length: 16

CDR3 protein: CASSLGVQAKQYF
CDR3 DNA: TGTGCCAGCAGCTTAGGAGTACAGGCCAAGCAGTACTTC
J gene: TRBJ2-7
V gene: TRBV7-2
clone size: .
D gene: .
CDR3 length: 13

CDR3 protein: CASSKRVGSGYSNQPQHF
CDR3 DNA: TGTGCCAGCAGCAAAAGGGTGGGGAGCGGTTATAGCAATCAGCCCCAGCATTTT
J gene: TRBJ1-5
V gene: TRBV21-1
clone size: .
D gene: .
CDR3 length: 18

CDR3 protein: CASSLQGVTGNTIYF
CDR3 DNA: TGTGCCAGCAGCTTACAGGGGGTTACCGGAAACACCATATATTTT
J gene: TRBJ1-3
V gene: TRBV5-4
clone size: .
D gene: TRBD1
CDR3 length: 15

CDR3 protein: CASSQSHLSGANVLTF
CDR3 DNA: TGCGCCAGCAGCCAATCACATTTATCTGGGGCCAACGTCCTGACTTTC
J gene: TRBJ2-6
V gene: TRBV4-1
clone size: .
D gene: .
CDR3 length: 16

CDR3 protein: CASSPDRERHQPQHF
CDR3 DNA: TGTGCCAGTAGTCCCGACAGGGAGCGGCATCAGCCCCAGCATTTT
J gene: TRBJ1-5
V gene: TRBV19
clone size: .
D gene: TRBD1
CDR3 length: 15

CDR3 protein: CASSLPGLDGYTF
CDR3 DNA: TGTGCCAGTAGCCTCCCAGGGCTGGATGGCTACACCTTC
J gene: TRBJ1-2
V gene: TRBV19
clone size: few
D gene: .
CDR3 length: 13

CDR3 protein: CASSQGDRTGGAGRPQHF
CDR3 DNA: TGCGCCAGCAGCCAAGGAGATCGAACAGGGGGCGCGGGTCGGCCCCAGCATTTT
J gene: TRBJ1-5
V gene: TRBV4-1
clone size: .
D gene: TRBD1
CDR3 length: 18

CDR3 protein: CASSYPGTSGTGELFF
CDR3 DNA: TGTGCCAGCAGTTACCCTGGGACTAGCGGGACCGGGGAGCTGTTTTTT
J gene: TRBJ2-2
V gene: TRBV6-5
clone size: .
D gene: TRBD2
CDR3 length: 16

CDR3 protein: CASTLLEGSRAFF
CDR3 DNA: TGTGCCAGCACCCTCCTTGAAGGCAGTCGAGCTTTCTTT
J gene: TRBJ1-1
V gene: TRBV7-9
clone size: .
D gene: .
CDR3 length: 13